The rows below give T cell receptor beta chains drawn from one sample of a study of blood T cell repertoires in COVID-19. The protocol was immunoSEQ multiplex PCR, while the TCRdb copy is restricted to in-frame clones and leaves out a portion. The sample consists of around 72,000 clones, about four fifths of them appearing once. Input material: peripheral blood. The receptors stem from a woman aged 60-75 years with acute or convalescent COVID-19. CDR3s include the opening cysteine and the closing phenylalanine or tryptophan.

v_call: TRBV7-2
cdr3_aa: CASSLQRGNTGELFF

v_call: TRBV4-1
cdr3_aa: CASSPGQGMSGYTF

v_call: TRBV10-3
cdr3_aa: CAISESPGTSGGYTDTQYF

v_call: TRBV27
cdr3_aa: CASSSAGSYEQYF

v_call: TRBV6-6
cdr3_aa: CASSSSEETQYF

v_call: TRBV30
cdr3_aa: CAWSGGGGPDTQYF

v_call: TRBV6-6
cdr3_aa: CASSSRVDQPQHF

v_call: TRBV6-1
cdr3_aa: CASSEDGGRGAGELFF

v_call: TRBV10-3
cdr3_aa: CAISEKGSSYGYTF

v_call: TRBV11-2
cdr3_aa: CASSLVPGTIYF

v_call: TRBV6-5
cdr3_aa: CASRQASNQPQHF

v_call: TRBV12-3/TRBV12-4
cdr3_aa: CASSQDRDTEAFF

v_call: TRBV25-1
cdr3_aa: CASSGLWGGTEAFF

v_call: TRBV15
cdr3_aa: CATSRGSRDRADQPQHF

v_call: TRBV6-6
cdr3_aa: CASSIRSEGEQFF

v_call: TRBV19
cdr3_aa: CASSIDRGGTEAFF

v_call: TRBV5-1
cdr3_aa: CASSSGAGNYGYTF

v_call: TRBV19
cdr3_aa: CASSEGVNYGYTF

v_call: TRBV7-3
cdr3_aa: CASSFRDRENYGYTF

v_call: TRBV24-1
cdr3_aa: CATSEQGHNEKLFF

v_call: TRBV7-9
cdr3_aa: CASSFPPSGGSGELFF

v_call: TRBV6-1
cdr3_aa: CASSEDRGQETQYF

v_call: TRBV5-6
cdr3_aa: CASRSGTVDVKLFF

v_call: TRBV4-1
cdr3_aa: CASSQVSGGAEAFF

v_call: TRBV10-3
cdr3_aa: CAISPTLSSYEQYF

v_call: TRBV4-2
cdr3_aa: CASSQGLAGNNEQFF

v_call: TRBV11-2
cdr3_aa: CASSFQGAASYGYTF

v_call: TRBV5-1
cdr3_aa: CASSPGQGTGANVLTF

v_call: TRBV24-1
cdr3_aa: CATSDSGTGLYNEQFF

v_call: TRBV3-1/TRBV3-2
cdr3_aa: CASSFSTGEQFF

v_call: TRBV11-2
cdr3_aa: CASSLGGQGANYGYTF

v_call: TRBV5-1
cdr3_aa: CASSSFDRGYYGYTF

v_call: TRBV19
cdr3_aa: CASSFPGGRGEQYF

v_call: TRBV4-2
cdr3_aa: CASSQGASGGTGELFF

v_call: TRBV4-1
cdr3_aa: CASSQEWQPGVGTGELFF

v_call: TRBV19
cdr3_aa: CASRDRSRYYGYTF

v_call: TRBV18
cdr3_aa: CASSRDRDTEAFF